This is a list of T cell receptor beta chains from one sample in a study of blood T cells in healthy people across ages. TCRdb processed the 5' RACE reads anew with MiXCR; each CDR3 protein has one entry. The table includes around 1.7 million distinct CDR3 sequences, roughly 30% detected once. The sample was blood. These receptors were collected from a young woman in good health. CDR3s include the opening cysteine and the closing phenylalanine or tryptophan. A D gene is named only where the DNA matches it firmly. Size is omitted from some rows. Given values are once, few, many or a class for expanded clones.

cdr3_aa: CSAEIGGNTEQFF
cdr3_nt: TGCAGCGCCGAGATAGGAGGGAATACCGAGCAGTTCTTC
cdr3_length: 13
j_call: TRBJ2-1
d_call: .
clone_size: .
v_call: TRBV29-1

cdr3_aa: CSAFKGSTEAFF
cdr3_nt: TGCAGTGCTTTTAAAGGGTCCACTGAAGCTTTCTTT
cdr3_length: 12
j_call: TRBJ1-1
d_call: .
clone_size: once
v_call: TRBV20-1

cdr3_aa: CATTTGVDTEAFF
cdr3_nt: TGTGCCACCACCACGGGGGTGGACACTGAAGCTTTCTTT
cdr3_length: 13
j_call: TRBJ1-1
d_call: .
clone_size: .
v_call: TRBV10-3

cdr3_aa: CATSIGGRETQYF
cdr3_nt: TGTGCCACCAGCATCGGGGGACGGGAGACCCAGTACTTC
cdr3_length: 13
j_call: TRBJ2-5
d_call: .
clone_size: .
v_call: TRBV15

cdr3_aa: CASSLMSGAEQYF
cdr3_nt: TGTGCCAGCAGCCTGATGTCGGGAGCCGAGCAGTACTTC
cdr3_length: 13
j_call: TRBJ2-7
d_call: .
clone_size: .
v_call: TRBV7-9

cdr3_aa: CSVIRSNTEAFF
cdr3_nt: TGCAGTGTTATCAGGAGTAACACTGAAGCTTTCTTT
cdr3_length: 12
j_call: TRBJ1-1
d_call: .
clone_size: .
v_call: TRBV20-1

cdr3_aa: CASSSTRYQPQHF
cdr3_nt: TGTGCCAGCAGTTCCACACGGTATCAGCCCCAGCATTTT
cdr3_length: 13
j_call: TRBJ1-5
d_call: .
clone_size: .
v_call: TRBV6-5

cdr3_aa: CASSSRDRLTGGANVLTF
cdr3_nt: TGTGCCAGCAGCTCCCGGGACAGACTGACGGGCGGGGCCAACGTCCTGACTTTC
cdr3_length: 18
j_call: TRBJ2-6
d_call: TRBD1
clone_size: .
v_call: TRBV5-5

cdr3_aa: CSVGPGTGGFDTQYF
cdr3_nt: TGCAGCGTTGGACCCGGGACAGGGGGCTTCGATACGCAGTATTTT
cdr3_length: 15
j_call: TRBJ2-3
d_call: TRBD1
clone_size: .
v_call: TRBV29-1

cdr3_aa: CASSHSGENEQYF
cdr3_nt: TGTGCCAGCAGCCACTCAGGGGAAAACGAGCAGTACTTC
cdr3_length: 13
j_call: TRBJ2-7
d_call: .
clone_size: many
v_call: TRBV7-2

cdr3_aa: CASSLRGGEDGYTF
cdr3_nt: TGTGCCAGCAGCTTAAGGGGGGGGGAGGATGGCTACACCTTC
cdr3_length: 14
j_call: TRBJ1-2
d_call: .
clone_size: few
v_call: TRBV7-6

cdr3_aa: CSALSGLSSYEQYF
cdr3_nt: TGCAGTGCTTTGAGCGGACTGAGCTCCTACGAGCAGTACTTC
cdr3_length: 14
j_call: TRBJ2-7
d_call: .
clone_size: .
v_call: TRBV20-1

cdr3_aa: CSVEDYSGSGGTQYF
cdr3_nt: TGCAGCGTTGAAGATTATAGCGGGAGTGGCGGGACCCAGTACTTC
cdr3_length: 15
j_call: TRBJ2-5
d_call: TRBD2
clone_size: many
v_call: TRBV29-1

cdr3_aa: CASSLGRLQESYTF
cdr3_nt: TGTGCCAGCAGTTTAGGTAGGCTTCAAGAAAGCTACACCTTC
cdr3_length: 14
j_call: TRBJ1-2
d_call: .
clone_size: .
v_call: TRBV12-3/TRBV12-4

cdr3_aa: CASSQGSAGAYNEQFF
cdr3_nt: TGTGCCAGCAGCCAAGGTTCCGCGGGGGCCTACAATGAGCAGTTCTTC
cdr3_length: 16
j_call: TRBJ2-1
d_call: TRBD2
clone_size: few
v_call: TRBV3-1

cdr3_aa: CASSYRQGTTEAFF
cdr3_nt: TGTGCCAGCAGTTATCGACAGGGGACGACTGAAGCTTTCTTT
cdr3_length: 14
j_call: TRBJ1-1
d_call: TRBD1
clone_size: .
v_call: TRBV6-5